This entry describes one TCR beta chain. The method, 5' RACE with UMI labels, was used to prepare the TRB cDNA libraries. TCRdb reprocessed the 5' RACE reads; each CDR3 protein has one entry and no DNA is given. In all, the sample yields fewer than 95,000 distinct CDR3 sequences. The data are from a study of CXCR3-negative and CXCR3-positive naive CD8 T cells. Germline assignment: CDR1 MNHNY and CDR2 SVGAGI (reference sequence). The CDR3 has 13 residues. The rearrangement joins TRBV6-6 to TRBJ2-1. This TCR came from a human donor in good health. Some clones in this sample may be carry-over from other donors' samples. Specimen: naive CXCR3- CD8+ T cells from blood. This sample's subset: CD45RO-CCR7+CD27+CD95- naive CD8+ T cells lacking CXCR3 (TNR3-). CDR3 in amino acids: CASSPFGDNEQFF.